Listed below are T cell receptor beta chains from one sample, sequenced in a study of blood T cells in healthy people across ages. One entry per CDR3 protein results from TCRdb running MiXCR on the 5' RACE reads. The sample yields a few hundred thousand distinct CDR3 sequences, approximately 51% seen once. Sequencing was done on a sample of blood. These receptors were collected from a man aged 55 to 70 in good health. The conserved cysteine and the conserved F or W are not part of the CDR3 here. Fields, in order: V gene, CDR3 length, D gene, J gene, CDR3 protein. D genes are given only for firm matches.

V gene: TRBV6-5; CDR3 length: 12; D gene: .; J gene: TRBJ2-5; CDR3 protein: ASSYGTAEGTQY
V gene: TRBV10-3; CDR3 length: 13; D gene: TRBD1; J gene: TRBJ2-7; CDR3 protein: AISESGTGGSEQY
V gene: TRBV4-2; CDR3 length: 13; D gene: TRBD1; J gene: TRBJ2-1; CDR3 protein: ASSPFGTDYNAQF
V gene: TRBV7-9; CDR3 length: 13; D gene: TRBD2; J gene: TRBJ2-1; CDR3 protein: ASNPPGLGDNEQF
V gene: TRBV7-2; CDR3 length: 10; D gene: .; J gene: TRBJ2-7; CDR3 protein: ASRLASYEQY
V gene: TRBV20-1; CDR3 length: 15; D gene: TRBD2; J gene: TRBJ2-3; CDR3 protein: SAPPGGSGVITDTQY
V gene: TRBV7-9; CDR3 length: 13; D gene: .; J gene: TRBJ1-4; CDR3 protein: ASSFREGVNEKLF
V gene: TRBV20-1; CDR3 length: 14; D gene: TRBD2; J gene: TRBJ2-3; CDR3 protein: SASSAGGRSTDTQY
V gene: TRBV10-2; CDR3 length: 11; D gene: .; J gene: TRBJ1-1; CDR3 protein: ASSERGLLRAF
V gene: TRBV11-2; CDR3 length: 13; D gene: TRBD1; J gene: TRBJ2-3; CDR3 protein: ASSLVTGGTDTQY
V gene: TRBV11-2; CDR3 length: 11; D gene: .; J gene: TRBJ1-1; CDR3 protein: ASSRETNTEAF
V gene: TRBV7-2; CDR3 length: 13; D gene: TRBD1; J gene: TRBJ1-5; CDR3 protein: ASSLGQGFGQPQH
V gene: TRBV6-1; CDR3 length: 11; D gene: .; J gene: TRBJ2-3; CDR3 protein: ASSETRADTQY
V gene: TRBV27; CDR3 length: 13; D gene: TRBD2; J gene: TRBJ2-1; CDR3 protein: ASNKLAGGFGEQF
V gene: TRBV3-1; CDR3 length: 12; D gene: .; J gene: TRBJ2-3; CDR3 protein: ASRKAVSTDTQY
V gene: TRBV20-1; CDR3 length: 13; D gene: .; J gene: TRBJ2-3; CDR3 protein: SARKQRTYTDTQY
V gene: TRBV2; CDR3 length: 12; D gene: .; J gene: TRBJ2-5; CDR3 protein: ASSEAGGLNEQY
V gene: TRBV4-2; CDR3 length: 11; D gene: .; J gene: TRBJ2-1; CDR3 protein: ASSQGVGDEQF
V gene: TRBV28; CDR3 length: 10; D gene: .; J gene: TRBJ1-2; CDR3 protein: ASTWGAGGYT
V gene: TRBV12-5; CDR3 length: 13; D gene: .; J gene: TRBJ2-5; CDR3 protein: ASALRVSYQETQY
V gene: TRBV11-2; CDR3 length: 13; D gene: .; J gene: TRBJ1-5; CDR3 protein: ASSWDPTGNQPQH
V gene: TRBV18; CDR3 length: 13; D gene: .; J gene: TRBJ1-5; CDR3 protein: ASSLRGSKDQPQH
V gene: TRBV7-9; CDR3 length: 12; D gene: .; J gene: TRBJ2-3; CDR3 protein: ASTSTGYEDTQY
V gene: TRBV9; CDR3 length: 13; D gene: TRBD2; J gene: TRBJ2-5; CDR3 protein: ASSVGIAGGETQY
V gene: TRBV19; CDR3 length: 13; D gene: .; J gene: TRBJ2-5; CDR3 protein: ASSIGGIPPETQY
V gene: TRBV6-2/TRBV6-3; CDR3 length: 12; D gene: .; J gene: .; CDR3 protein: ASSDSKGAYEQY
V gene: TRBV9; CDR3 length: 10; D gene: .; J gene: TRBJ1-1; CDR3 protein: ASSATNTEAF
V gene: TRBV9; CDR3 length: 12; D gene: .; J gene: TRBJ2-7; CDR3 protein: ASSVGITSGEQY
V gene: TRBV2; CDR3 length: 11; D gene: .; J gene: TRBJ2-7; CDR3 protein: ASSRVQGYEQY
V gene: TRBV2; CDR3 length: 12; D gene: .; J gene: TRBJ1-2; CDR3 protein: ASRPGSGSYGYT
V gene: TRBV30; CDR3 length: 10; D gene: TRBD1; J gene: TRBJ2-3; CDR3 protein: AFSLDRDSQY
V gene: TRBV6-6; CDR3 length: 14; D gene: .; J gene: TRBJ1-6; CDR3 protein: ASSTTQGAYNSPLH
V gene: TRBV12-3/TRBV12-4; CDR3 length: 12; D gene: .; J gene: TRBJ2-5; CDR3 protein: ASSFAGTNNEQY
V gene: TRBV4-3; CDR3 length: 13; D gene: .; J gene: TRBJ2-7; CDR3 protein: ASSQESGSTYEQY
V gene: TRBV7-2; CDR3 length: 12; D gene: .; J gene: TRBJ2-5; CDR3 protein: ASSFGRSESGQY
V gene: TRBV10-3; CDR3 length: 11; D gene: .; J gene: TRBJ2-3; CDR3 protein: AISTDGGDTQY
V gene: TRBV2; CDR3 length: 10; D gene: .; J gene: TRBJ2-7; CDR3 protein: ANKEIRWEQY
V gene: TRBV10-3; CDR3 length: 13; D gene: .; J gene: TRBJ2-7; CDR3 protein: AISPTSGLSNEQY
V gene: TRBV4-3; CDR3 length: 14; D gene: TRBD1; J gene: TRBJ1-2; CDR3 protein: ASSQDPGQGIYGYT
V gene: TRBV7-9; CDR3 length: 12; D gene: .; J gene: TRBJ1-2; CDR3 protein: ASSLGAAGYGYT
V gene: TRBV5-1; CDR3 length: 13; D gene: .; J gene: TRBJ2-3; CDR3 protein: ASSLADRSTDTQY
V gene: TRBV20-1; CDR3 length: 13; D gene: TRBD2; J gene: .; CDR3 protein: SARETQGLAYEQY
V gene: TRBV9; CDR3 length: 15; D gene: TRBD2; J gene: TRBJ2-1; CDR3 protein: ASSVDPLAGVRKEQF
V gene: TRBV20-1; CDR3 length: 14; D gene: .; J gene: .; CDR3 protein: SASSAGGASKETQY
V gene: TRBV5-1; CDR3 length: 13; D gene: .; J gene: TRBJ2-6; CDR3 protein: ASSPYSLGANVLT
V gene: TRBV4-1; CDR3 length: 16; D gene: .; J gene: TRBJ1-6; CDR3 protein: ASSQEGSLSSYNSPLH
V gene: TRBV27; CDR3 length: 11; D gene: .; J gene: TRBJ1-2; CDR3 protein: ASSPVGYYGYT
V gene: TRBV4-1; CDR3 length: 13; D gene: TRBD1; J gene: TRBJ2-5; CDR3 protein: ASTPDRGRGETQY
V gene: TRBV28; CDR3 length: 13; D gene: TRBD2; J gene: TRBJ2-3; CDR3 protein: ASSLDGGVTDTQY
V gene: TRBV7-8; CDR3 length: 14; D gene: .; J gene: TRBJ1-5; CDR3 protein: ASSLGRGTGYQPQH
V gene: TRBV20-1; CDR3 length: 12; D gene: .; J gene: TRBJ2-3; CDR3 protein: SASGGSSTDTQY
V gene: TRBV27; CDR3 length: 15; D gene: .; J gene: TRBJ1-4; CDR3 protein: ASSLGAGRLGNEKLF
V gene: TRBV20-1; CDR3 length: 13; D gene: .; J gene: TRBJ2-7; CDR3 protein: SARGSLARDYEQY
V gene: TRBV20-1; CDR3 length: 12; D gene: .; J gene: TRBJ1-1; CDR3 protein: SAPPLGLNTEAF
V gene: TRBV30; CDR3 length: 14; D gene: .; J gene: TRBJ1-2; CDR3 protein: AWSVSGQFPNYGYT
V gene: TRBV3-1; CDR3 length: 13; D gene: .; J gene: TRBJ1-2; CDR3 protein: ASSQGQRANYGYT
V gene: TRBV30; CDR3 length: 12; D gene: TRBD1; J gene: TRBJ1-6; CDR3 protein: AWSQSRGQSLLH